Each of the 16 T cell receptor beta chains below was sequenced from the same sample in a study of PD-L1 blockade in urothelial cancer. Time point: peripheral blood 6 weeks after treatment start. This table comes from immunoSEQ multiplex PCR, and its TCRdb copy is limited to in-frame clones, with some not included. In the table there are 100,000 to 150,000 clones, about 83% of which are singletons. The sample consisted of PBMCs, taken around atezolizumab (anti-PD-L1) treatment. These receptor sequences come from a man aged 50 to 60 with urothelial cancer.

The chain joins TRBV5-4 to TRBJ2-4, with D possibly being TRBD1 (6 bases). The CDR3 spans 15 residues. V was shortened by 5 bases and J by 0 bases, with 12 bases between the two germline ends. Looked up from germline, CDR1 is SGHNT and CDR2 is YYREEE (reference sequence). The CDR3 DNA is TGTGCCAGCAGGGCAGGGACACAAGCCAAAAACATTCAGTACTTC. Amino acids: CASRAGTQAKNIQYF.

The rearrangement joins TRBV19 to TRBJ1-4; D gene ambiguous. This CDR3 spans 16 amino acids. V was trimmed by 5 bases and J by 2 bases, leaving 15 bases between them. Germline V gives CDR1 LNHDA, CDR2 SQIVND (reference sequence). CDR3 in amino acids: CASSPRRGSTNEKLFF. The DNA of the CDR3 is TGTGCCAGTAGTCCCCGGCGCGGATCGACTAATGAAAAACTGTTTTTT. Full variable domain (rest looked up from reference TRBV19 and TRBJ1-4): DGGITQSPKYLFRKEGQNVTLSCEQNLNHDAMYWYRQDPGQGLRLIYYSQIVNDFQKGDIAEGYSVSREKKESFPLTVTSAQKNPTAFYLCASSPRRGSTNEKLFFGSGTQLSVL.

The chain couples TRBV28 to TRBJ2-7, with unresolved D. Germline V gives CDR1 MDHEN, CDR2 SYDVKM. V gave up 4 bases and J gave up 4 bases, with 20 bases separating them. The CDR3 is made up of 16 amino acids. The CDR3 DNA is TGTGCCAGCAGTTCTTACGGCACGGGTTCGGCTTACGAGCAGTACTTC. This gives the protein CASSSYGTGSAYEQYF.

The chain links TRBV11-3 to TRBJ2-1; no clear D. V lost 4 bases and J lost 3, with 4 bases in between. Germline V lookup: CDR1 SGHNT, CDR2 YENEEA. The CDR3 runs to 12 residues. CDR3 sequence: CASSSGYNEQFF. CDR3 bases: TGTGCCAGCAGCTCGGGCTACAATGAGCAGTTCTTC.

DNA of the CDR3: TGTGCCAGCTCCGATTCCGGGGCCGGGGAGCTGTTTTTT. Translating it yields CASSDSGAGELFF. The V and J genes are TRBV2 and TRBJ2-2; TRBD2 might be the D (5 bases). Trimming took 8 bases from V and 6 from J, leaving 13 bases between them. The CDR3 has 13 residues. The germline CDR1 and CDR2 sequences are SNHLY and FYNNEI.

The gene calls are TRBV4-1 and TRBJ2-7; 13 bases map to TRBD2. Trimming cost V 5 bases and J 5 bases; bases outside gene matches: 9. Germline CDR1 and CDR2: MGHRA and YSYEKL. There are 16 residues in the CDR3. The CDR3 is CASSFRLAGGPHEQYF. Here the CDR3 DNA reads TGCGCCAGCAGCTTCCGACTAGCGGGAGGCCCCCACGAGCAGTACTTC.

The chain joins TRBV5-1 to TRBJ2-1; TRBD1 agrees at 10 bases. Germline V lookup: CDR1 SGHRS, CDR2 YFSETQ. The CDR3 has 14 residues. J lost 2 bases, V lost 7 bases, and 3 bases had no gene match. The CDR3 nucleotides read TGCGCCAGCGCCGGACAGGGGGCCTACAATGAGCAGTTCTTC. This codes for CASAGQGAYNEQFF.

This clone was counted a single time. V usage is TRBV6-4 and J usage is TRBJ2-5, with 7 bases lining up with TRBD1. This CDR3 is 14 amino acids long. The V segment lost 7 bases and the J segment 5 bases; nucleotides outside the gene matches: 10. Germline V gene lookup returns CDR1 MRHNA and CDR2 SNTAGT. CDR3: CASIINRGGETQYF. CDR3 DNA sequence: TGTGCCAGCATTATTAACAGGGGTGGTGAGACCCAGTACTTC.

The CDR3 coding sequence is TGTGCCAGCAGCCGACAGGGGTTGAATCAGCCCCAGCATTTT. It specifies CASSRQGLNQPQHF. V usage is TRBV6-5 and J usage is TRBJ1-5; 8 bases match TRBD1. The V gene's germline CDR1 is MNHEY and CDR2 SVGAGI. The CDR3 covers 14 residues. Unmatched junction bases numbered 5, after V lost 6 bases and J lost 4 bases.

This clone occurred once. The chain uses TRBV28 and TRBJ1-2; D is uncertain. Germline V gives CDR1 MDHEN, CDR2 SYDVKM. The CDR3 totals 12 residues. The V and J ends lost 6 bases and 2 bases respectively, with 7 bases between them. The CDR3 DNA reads TGTGCCAGCAGCGCGGGGAACTATGGCTACACCTTC. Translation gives CASSAGNYGYTF.

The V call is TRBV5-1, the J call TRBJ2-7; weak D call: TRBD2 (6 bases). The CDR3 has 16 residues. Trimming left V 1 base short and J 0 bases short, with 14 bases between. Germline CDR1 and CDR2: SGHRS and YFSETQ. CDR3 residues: CASSLRVGRSSYEQYF. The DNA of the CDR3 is TGCGCCAGCAGCTTGCGCGTCGGGAGAAGCTCCTACGAGCAGTACTTC. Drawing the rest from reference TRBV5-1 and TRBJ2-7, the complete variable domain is KAGVTQTPRYLIKTRGQQVTLSCSPISGHRSVSWYQQTPGQGLQFLFEYFSETQRNKGNFPGRFSGRQFSNSRSEMNVSTLELGDSALYLCASSLRVGRSSYEQYFGPGTRLTVT.

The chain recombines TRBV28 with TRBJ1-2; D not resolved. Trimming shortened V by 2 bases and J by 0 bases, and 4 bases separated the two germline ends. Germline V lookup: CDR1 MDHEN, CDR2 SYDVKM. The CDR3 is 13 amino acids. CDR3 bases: TGTGCCAGCAGTTTAGACTCTAACTATGGCTACACCTTC. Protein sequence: CASSLDSNYGYTF.

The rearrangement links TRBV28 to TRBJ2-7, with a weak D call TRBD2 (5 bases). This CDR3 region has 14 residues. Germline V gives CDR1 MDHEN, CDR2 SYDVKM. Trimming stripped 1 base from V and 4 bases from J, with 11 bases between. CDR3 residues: CASSLSGRRYEQYF. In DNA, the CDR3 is TGTGCCAGCAGTTTATCGGGCAGGAGGTACGAGCAGTACTTC.

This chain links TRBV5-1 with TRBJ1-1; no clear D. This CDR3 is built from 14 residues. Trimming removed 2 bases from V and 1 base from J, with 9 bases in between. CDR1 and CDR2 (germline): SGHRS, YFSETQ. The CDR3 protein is CASSFGNENTEAFF. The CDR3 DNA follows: TGCGCCAGCAGCTTCGGGAATGAGAACACTGAAGCTTTCTTT.

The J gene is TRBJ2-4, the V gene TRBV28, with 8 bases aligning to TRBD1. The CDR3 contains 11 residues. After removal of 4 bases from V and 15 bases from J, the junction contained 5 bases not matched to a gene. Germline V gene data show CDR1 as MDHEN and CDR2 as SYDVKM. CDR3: CASSSGQGRYF. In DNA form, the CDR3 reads TGTGCCAGCAGTTCAGGACAGGGCCGGTACTTC.

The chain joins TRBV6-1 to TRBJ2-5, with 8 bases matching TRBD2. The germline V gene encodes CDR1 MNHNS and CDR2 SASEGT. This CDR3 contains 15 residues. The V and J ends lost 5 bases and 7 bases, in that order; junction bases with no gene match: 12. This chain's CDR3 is CASSRTQTRGGTQYF. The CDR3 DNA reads TGTGCCAGCAGTCGTACTCAGACCCGGGGGGGGACCCAGTACTTC.